Sequencing of this TCR beta chain was carried out in a study of blood T cell repertoires in COVID-19. As for the study in general: Specimens from acute and convalescent COVID-19 originated in the United States, Italy and Spain. The analysed material was cDNA or gDNA that came from T cells, B-cell-depleted T cells, or PBMCs.

Study processing details: Amplifying reference gene primers gave estimates of nucleated cell counts. Profiled with immunoSEQ multiplex PCR; TCRdb holds only in-frame clones, not every one. The V and J calls and clone size come from that table; D and trimming were worked out from the DNA. The data hold approximately 150,000 clones, with roughly 90% observed a single time. CDR1 is MDHEN, CDR2 SYDVKM, per germline. Trimming stripped 4 bases from V and 0 bases from J, with 16 bases between. This CDR3 contains 17 residues. This TCR was recovered from a man aged 45-65 years with active or convalescent COVID-19. The sequenced sample consisted of peripheral blood. The chain employs TRBV28 and TRBJ1-3; weak D call: TRBD1 (6 bases). The CDR3 sequence: CASSSSTGVRSGNTIYF. CDR3 coding DNA: TGTGCCAGCAGTTCCTCGACAGGCGTTCGCTCTGGAAACACCATATATTTT.